This paragraph reports one TCR beta chain. The entry originates in a study of graft-versus-host responses after intestinal transplantation. Study at large: Recipients obtained multivisceral, liver-intestinal, or isolated intestinal transplants.

TCRdb's copy holds only in-frame clones and misses some; the assay was immunoSEQ multiplex PCR. The sample yields approximately 19,000 clones, about 80% seen once. Deletions cut 5 bases from V and 0 bases from J, with 16 bases between. The germline V gene has CDR1 GTSNPN and CDR2 SVGIG (reference sequence). The CDR3 loop spans 16 amino acids. The TCR was taken from a human patient who received an intestinal transplant, so some T cells may come from the graft donor. The chain is built from TRBV30 and TRBJ2-2; D may be TRBD2 (6 bases). Specimen: PBMCs, collected 14 days after transplant. The CDR3 DNA is TGTGCCTGGGATGGGTTCCGGGGGACGAACACCGGGGAGCTGTTTTTT. Amino acids: CAWDGFRGTNTGELFF.